One and the same sample provided the 29 T cell receptor beta chains below, sequenced in a study of cytomegalovirus exposure and HLA in healthy donors. PCR involved 60 Vbeta and 13 Jbeta primers. Only in-frame clones appear in the TCRdb table, and some are missing; sequencing was by immunoSEQ multiplex PCR. This table has fewer than 250,000 clones, roughly 75% appearing once. The sample taken for sequencing was PBMCs. The receptors come from a woman aged 30 to 39 in good health and CMV-seronegative.

This chain connects TRBV5-1 to TRBJ2-1, with 11 bases that match TRBD2. The CDR3 has 18 amino acids. Germline values: CDR1 SGHRS, CDR2 YFSETQ. Germline trimming cut 0 bases from V and 0 bases from J; bases unmatched to any gene: 5. CDR3 loop: CASSLGPSGGSSYNEQFF. DNA of the CDR3: TGCGCCAGCAGCTTGGGTCCTAGCGGGGGGAGCTCCTACAATGAGCAGTTCTTC. The variable domain in full, with the rest retrieved from reference TRBV5-1 and TRBJ2-1, is KAGVTQTPRYLIKTRGQQVTLSCSPISGHRSVSWYQQTPGQGLQFLFEYFSETQRNKGNFPGRFSGRQFSNSRSEMNVSTLELGDSALYLCASSLGPSGGSSYNEQFFGPGTRLTVL.

This clone was detected only once. This chain uses TRBV27 with TRBJ2-1; TRBD1 aligns across 8 bases. The CDR3 spans 15 residues. V was clipped by 5 bases and J by 4 bases; unmatched bases: 7. Germline V gene data show CDR1 as MNHEY and CDR2 as SMNVEV (reference sequence). The CDR3 DNA is TGTGCCAGCAGTCTAAGACAGGGGACTTACAATGAGCAGTTCTTC. Amino acids: CASSLRQGTYNEQFF.

This rearrangement joins TRBV6-6 to TRBJ2-5; 9 nucleotides align to TRBD2. The CDR3 has 14 residues. From germline, CDR1 is MNHNY and CDR2 SVGAGI (reference sequence). The junction had 9 bases not matched to a gene; V was cut back by 10 bases and J by 3 bases. The CDR3: CATAGGRGEETQYF. CDR3 bases: TGTGCCACGGCGGGCGGGAGGGGAGAAGAGACCCAGTACTTC.

The J gene is TRBJ1-1, the V gene TRBV25-1; a possible D gene is TRBD1 (6 bases). V gave up 5 bases and J gave up 4 bases, with 17 bases separating them. This CDR3 contains 15 residues. Germline V lookup: CDR1 MGHDK, CDR2 SYGVNS. The CDR3 coding sequence is TGTGCCAGCAGTCCCGATAAGGGGGTAGTCACTGAAGCTTTCTTT. Protein sequence: CASSPDKGVVTEAFF.

The rearrangement uses TRBV9 and TRBJ2-1; weak D call: TRBD2 (5 bases). The V end lost 2 bases, the J end lost 8 bases, and 14 bases lay between the germline ends. This CDR3 has 14 amino acids. Germline V CDR1 and CDR2: SGDLS, YYNGEE. In DNA, the CDR3 is TGTGCCAGCAGCGTGTACGGATCGGGGTATGAGCAGTTCTTC. Translation gives CASSVYGSGYEQFF.

The rearrangement links TRBV5-1 to TRBJ2-1; the match to TRBD2 covers 8 bases. The V gene end was trimmed by 3 bases and the J gene end by 15 bases; junction bases not matched to a gene: 14. The CDR3 runs to 14 residues. Germline CDR1 and CDR2: SGHRS and YFSETQ. CDR3 DNA: TGCGCCAGCAGCTGGGACGGGAGGGCTCTTCGTCCGTTCTTC. It translates to CASSWDGRALRPFF.

The DNA of the CDR3 is TGTGCCAGCAGCTTAGGACTAGCGGCCTACAATGAGCAGTTCTTC. Encoded protein: CASSLGLAAYNEQFF. This chain joins TRBV7-8 and TRBJ2-1, with 9 positions matching TRBD2. There are 15 residues in the CDR3. V was pared by 1 base and J by 2 bases, with 0 bases of the junction left unmatched. The germline V gene encodes CDR1 SGHVS and CDR2 FQNEAQ.

The chain links TRBV7-3 to TRBJ2-1; a weak D match, TRBD2 (6 bases). The CDR3 sequence is 15 residues long. Per the germline V gene, CDR1 is SGHTA and CDR2 is FQGTGA. The V gene lost 2 bases and the J gene lost 5 bases, with 13 bases spanning the gap. CDR3 sequence: CASSLGGSRNNEQFF. CDR3 DNA: TGTGCCAGCAGCTTAGGAGGGAGTCGGAACAATGAGCAGTTCTTC.

The CDR3 DNA reads TGTGCCAGCAGCCGAGAAGCTGGAGGACTCGGCTACAATGAGCAGTTCTTC. Residues: CASSREAGGLGYNEQFF. The chain couples TRBV4-2 to TRBJ2-1, with D possibly being TRBD2 (5 bases). The CDR3 length is 17 residues. The germline gives CDR1 LGHNA, CDR2 YNFKEQ. V lost 4 bases and J 3 bases, leaving 19 bases between the germline ends.

V gene TRBV30 combines with J gene TRBJ1-1, with 8 bases fitting TRBD1. V trimming: 5 bases; J trimming: 1 base; junction bases outside the gene matches: 3. Germline CDR1 is GTSNPN and CDR2 is SVGIG (reference sequence). The CDR3 has 13 amino acids. The CDR3 region has the DNA TGTGCCTGGTCCGGGACAGGGAACACTGAAGCTTTCTTT. Translation gives CAWSGTGNTEAFF. Combining the CDR3 with reference TRBV30 and TRBJ1-1 gives the whole variable domain SQTIHQWPATLVQPVGSPLSLECTVEGTSNPNLYWYRQAAGRGLQLLFYSVGIGQISSEVPQNLSASRPQDRQFILSSKKLLLSDSGFYLCAWSGTGNTEAFFGQGTRLTVV.

The chain couples TRBV7-3 to TRBJ1-1; 10 bases map to TRBD1. Germline CDR1 is SGHTA and CDR2 is FQGTGA. This CDR3 comprises 14 residues. Trimming removed 5 bases from V and 8 bases from J; junction bases left unmatched: 8. DNA of the CDR3: TGTGCCAGCAGCCTAAGGGGACAGGGGATCGAAGCTTTCTTT. This translates into CASSLRGQGIEAFF.

Concerning this clone itself: Compared with germline, one end of the junction differs, possibly owing to a read error. The chain carries TRBV7-9 and TRBJ2-2; no definite D call. CDR1 SEHNR and CDR2 FQNEAQ come from the germline V gene (reference sequence). The CDR3 has 12 residues. CDR3 in amino acids: CSSSFERGELFF. CDR3 coding DNA: TGTTCCAGCAGCTTTGAGCGCGGGGAGCTGTTTTTT.

The CDR3 is CASSVRGGTEAFF. The CDR3 nucleotides read TGTGCCAGCAGCGTAAGGGGTGGCACTGAAGCTTTCTTT. This sequence joins TRBV9 and TRBJ1-1, with a weak D call TRBD1 (5 bases). CDR3 size: 13 residues. In germline, CDR1 is SGDLS, CDR2 YYNGEE. V was cut by 1 base and J by 4 bases, with 8 bases left in between.

The chain combines TRBV5-6 with TRBJ2-6; a possible D gene is TRBD2 (5 bases). Deletions cut 4 bases from V and 4 bases from J, with 18 bases between. CDR1 and CDR2 (germline): SGHDT, YYEEEE. This CDR3 comprises 17 residues. The DNA for the CDR3 is TGTGCCAGCAGCCCCCGAGGGTATATAGGCGGGGCCAACGTCCTGACTTTC. It encodes CASSPRGYIGGANVLTF.

The V and J genes are TRBV11-2 and TRBJ1-1, with D possibly TRBD1 on 5 matching bases. The germline V gene has CDR1 SGHAT and CDR2 FQNNGV. CDR3 length equals 15 residues. Trimming took off 2 bases at V and 5 bases at J, with 15 bases between the two ends. The CDR3 coding sequence is TGTGCCAGCAGCTTAAGGACACGACCGGAGACTGAAGCTTTCTTT. Protein: CASSLRTRPETEAFF.

This chain connects TRBV5-8 to TRBJ2-7; 7 bases match TRBD1. V gave up 4 bases and J gave up 4 bases; unmatched junction bases: 11. Germline-derived CDR1 and CDR2 are SGHTS and YDEGEE. The CDR3 length is 15 residues. The CDR3 loop reads CASSHRGQRIYEQYF. The CDR3 region has the DNA TGTGCCAGCAGCCACCGGGGACAGAGGATATACGAGCAGTACTTC.

The rearrangement joins TRBV15 to TRBJ2-1; a possible D gene is TRBD2 (5 bases). The germline gives CDR1 LNHNV, CDR2 YYDKDF (reference sequence). The length of the CDR3 is 14 residues. The V and J ends lost 5 bases and 9 bases respectively, with 17 bases between them. CDR3 region: CATSRGKDWGEQFF. The CDR3 DNA reads as TGTGCCACCAGCCGCGGTAAGGACTGGGGTGAGCAGTTCTTC.

V gene TRBV6-6 combines with J gene TRBJ2-2; D might be TRBD1 (6 bases). Deletions cut 5 bases from V and 3 bases from J, with 10 bases between. Germline V gene lookup returns CDR1 MNHNY and CDR2 SVGAGI (reference sequence). This CDR3 is built from 14 residues. The DNA for the CDR3 is TGTGCCAGCAGTGAGGCAGGGGACACCGGGGAGCTGTTTTTT. The encoded protein is CASSEAGDTGELFF.

This clone showed up just once. The chain has TRBV6-5 and TRBJ2-3, with D tentatively TRBD2 (7 bases). This CDR3 is built from 13 residues. Germline CDR1 reads MNHEY; CDR2 reads SVGAGI. Trimming removed 5 bases from V and 6 bases from J, with 12 bases in between. The CDR3 region is CASSERGGDTQYF. CDR3 bases: TGTGCCAGCAGTGAGAGGGGGGGCGATACGCAGTATTTT.

About this clone: At one of its ends the junction is not consistent with the germline gene, which may arise from a read error. The CDR3 nucleotides read TGTTCCAGCAGCGCAGGTTGGGCTGAAGCTTTCTTT. This codes for CSSSAGWAEAFF. The V gene is TRBV7-9, the J gene TRBJ1-1; D remains ambiguous. The CDR3 runs 12 residues. Looked up from germline, CDR1 is SEHNR and CDR2 is FQNEAQ (reference sequence).

This sequence joins TRBV19 and TRBJ1-1; D not resolved. Trimming cost V 1 base and J 5 bases, with 11 bases left between them. Per the germline V gene, CDR1 is LNHDA and CDR2 is SQIVND (reference sequence). CDR3 length equals 14 residues. CDR3 loop: CASSIAGGLTEAFF. The CDR3 nucleotides read TGTGCCAGTAGTATAGCCGGCGGGTTGACTGAAGCTTTCTTT.

The chain uses TRBV7-3 and TRBJ2-7, with 7 bases lining up with TRBD1. This CDR3 region has 14 residues. The V gene end was trimmed by 3 bases and the J gene end by 0 bases; junction bases not matched to a gene: 2. In germline, CDR1 is SGHTA, CDR2 FQGTGA. In DNA, the CDR3 is TGTGCCAGCAGCTTTGCAGGGGGCTCCTACGAGCAGTACTTC. This codes for CASSFAGGSYEQYF.

This chain links TRBV13 with TRBJ2-7, with D possibly TRBD2 on 5 matching bases. The CDR3 is 11 amino acids. The V gene lost 5 bases and the J gene lost 5 bases, with 7 bases spanning the gap. Germline CDR1 is PRHDT and CDR2 is FYEKMQ (reference sequence). The CDR3 sequence: CASSASNEQYF. The CDR3 region has the DNA TGTGCCAGCAGCGCTAGCAACGAGCAGTACTTC.

The table lists this clone with a few counts. Different DNA sequences within this sample yield the same CDR3. The chain recombines TRBV28 with TRBJ2-6; 10 bases line up with TRBD1. Germline V gene data show CDR1 as MDHEN and CDR2 as SYDVKM. The CDR3 is 16 amino acids. V lost 8 bases to trimming and J lost 1 base; unmatched junction nucleotides: 5. The CDR3 reads CASAGTGASGANVLTF. In DNA, the CDR3 is TGTGCCAGCGCCGGGACAGGGGCGTCTGGGGCCAACGTCCTGACTTTC. Using reference TRBV28 and TRBJ2-6 for the parts outside the CDR3, the full variable domain is DVKVTQSSRYLVKRTGEKVFLECVQDMDHENMFWYRQDPGLGLRLIYFSYDVKMKEKGDIPEGYSVSREKKERFSLILESASTNQTSMYLCASAGTGASGANVLTFGAGSRLTVL.

This chain joins TRBV15 and TRBJ2-1; TRBD2 matches at 7 bases. The CDR3 is 16 residues long. Unmatched junction bases numbered 6, after V lost 3 bases and J lost 1 base. Per germline, CDR1 LNHNV and CDR2 YYDKDF (reference sequence). CDR3 region: CATSSASGLSYNEQFF. The DNA of the CDR3 is TGTGCCACCAGCAGCGCTAGCGGCTTATCCTACAATGAGCAGTTCTTC.

This clone was observed a few times. The chain employs TRBV19 and TRBJ1-1, with D maybe TRBD1 (5 bases). Looked up from germline, CDR1 is LNHDA and CDR2 is SQIVND (reference sequence). V was trimmed by 5 bases and J by 3 bases, leaving 13 bases between them. The CDR3 covers 14 residues. CDR3 sequence: CASSLTATYTEAFF. Here the CDR3 DNA reads TGTGCCAGTAGTTTGACAGCGACGTACACTGAAGCTTTCTTT. Supplemented by reference TRBV19 and TRBJ1-1, the full variable domain reads DGGITQSPKYLFRKEGQNVTLSCEQNLNHDAMYWYRQDPGQGLRLIYYSQIVNDFQKGDIAEGYSVSREKKESFPLTVTSAQKNPTAFYLCASSLTATYTEAFFGQGTRLTVV.

This chain connects TRBV25-1 to TRBJ1-1; D perhaps matches TRBD1 (5 bases). Trimming pared 10 bases from V and 1 base from J, leaving 22 bases between. Germline V gives CDR1 MGHDK, CDR2 SYGVNS. This CDR3 region has 16 residues. The CDR3 sequence: CATLPGGLARNTEAFF. The CDR3 DNA reads TGTGCCACCCTTCCGGGGGGTCTCGCCAGGAACACTGAAGCTTTCTTT. The full variable domain, in which reference TRBV25-1 and TRBJ1-1 provide the parts outside the CDR3, is EADIYQTPRYLVIGTGKKITLECSQTMGHDKMYWYQQDPGMELHLIHYSYGVNSTEKGDLSSESTVSRIRTEHFPLTLESARPSHTSQYLCATLPGGLARNTEAFFGQGTRLTVV.

This clone was seen more than once but under ten times. The chain has TRBV19 and TRBJ1-2, with D hard to call. Germline values: CDR1 LNHDA, CDR2 SQIVND (reference sequence). The ends were cut back, 5 bases at V and 6 bases at J, with 19 bases in the middle. CDR3 length equals 15 residues. CDR3 nucleotide sequence: TGTGCCAGTAGTTCCCCTTGGGGAGGTGCCGATGGCTACACCTTC. Its protein product is CASSSPWGGADGYTF.

The chain carries TRBV6-5 and TRBJ2-4; D uncertain. This CDR3 contains 15 residues. The germline gives CDR1 MNHEY, CDR2 SVGAGI. V gave up 0 bases and J gave up 6 bases, with 12 bases separating them. The CDR3 nucleotides are TGTGCCAGCAGTTACTCTACAGTCGGATCAAACATTCAGTACTTC. Residues: CASSYSTVGSNIQYF.